This T cell receptor (beta chain) was captured by sequencing in a study of T cell repertoires in cytomegalovirus infection. Across the whole study: HLA-B-restricted CMV epitopes that are well studied were used alongside recently identified HLA-C-restricted ones. Study-level findings and limits: Adding up the frequency of public TCR beta families identified people who carried CMV plus the relevant HLA.

This clonotype occurred many times. Its antigen is still unknown. TCRdb passed the reads through MiXCR, listing each CDR3 protein once. Among 750,000 to 950,000 distinct CDR3 sequences listed, 29% were seen once. The V gene end was trimmed by 5 bases and the J gene end by 0 bases; junction bases not matched to a gene: 5. The CDR3 has 15 residues. Germline CDR1 PRHDT, CDR2 FYEKMQ (reference sequence). The sequencing used cultured CD8+ T cells from PBMCs, collected from culture after CMV antigen stimulation. The receptor was isolated from a human donor in good health (CMV status not recorded). Some clones in this sample may be carry-over from other donors' samples. This chain connects TRBV13 to TRBJ2-7; 9 nucleotides match TRBD1. The CDR3 loop reads CASSPGQGYSYEQYF. CDR3 sequence (DNA): TGTGCCAGCAGCCCCGGACAGGGGTACTCCTACGAGCAGTACTTC.